This T cell receptor (beta chain) was recorded in a study of CD8+CD57+ T cells in acquired aplastic anemia. Genomic DNA served as template for TCR beta VDJ and CDR3 profiling. TCRdb reanalysed the reads using MiXCR and keeps one entry per CDR3 protein. The data show 170,000 or so distinct CDR3 sequences, less than 65% seen once. Overall study results and limits: No significant difference in CD8+ Simpson's diversity was found between patients and controls. Common to patients and controls were twenty-nine CD8+ CDR3 sequences.

Before being chosen for sequencing, patients had shown CD8+CD57+ cell expansion by flow cytometry. The patients all had a severe acquired aplastic anemia diagnosis. Patients were therapy-naive when their blood was sampled. After removal of 4 bases from V and 1 base from J, the junction contained 7 bases not matched to a gene. The CDR3 consists of 18 residues. This clonotype came up many times. Its antigen is undetermined. The chain links TRBV12-3 or TRBV12-4 to TRBJ2-3; 14 nucleotides match TRBD2. The clonotype comes from a human donor with aplastic anemia. The sequenced sample was sorted CD4+, CD8+, or CD8+CD57+ T cells (not recorded which) from PBMCs. Written as DNA, the CDR3 is TGTGCCAGCAGTTCGGGACTAGCGGGGGTCGAGGGCACAGATACGCAGTATTTT. As protein: CASSSGLAGVEGTDTQYF.